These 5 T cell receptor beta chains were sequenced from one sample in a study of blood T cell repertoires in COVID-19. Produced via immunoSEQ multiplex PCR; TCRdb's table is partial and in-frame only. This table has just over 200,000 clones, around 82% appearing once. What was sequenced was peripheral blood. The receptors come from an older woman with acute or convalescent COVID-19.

CDR3 in DNA: TGTGCCAGCAGCCATCGGGAGGGCCTAACGAACACCGGGGAGCTGTTTTTT. Its translation is CASSHREGLTNTGELFF. V gene TRBV3-1 (or the pseudogene TRBV3-2) combines with J gene TRBJ2-2; 8 bases fit TRBD2. After removal of 3 bases from V and 0 bases from J, the junction contained 6 bases not matched to a gene. Per the germline V gene, CDR1 is LGHDT and CDR2 is YNNKEL (reference sequence). This CDR3 has 17 amino acids.

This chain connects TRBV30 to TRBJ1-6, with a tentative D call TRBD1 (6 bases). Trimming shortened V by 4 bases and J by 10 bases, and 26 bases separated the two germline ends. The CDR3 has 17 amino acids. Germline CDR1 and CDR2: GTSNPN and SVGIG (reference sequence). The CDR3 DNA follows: TGTGCCTGGACCCTAGTGGGCCCAGGACAGTATGGATCACCCCTCCACTTT. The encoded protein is CAWTLVGPGQYGSPLHF.

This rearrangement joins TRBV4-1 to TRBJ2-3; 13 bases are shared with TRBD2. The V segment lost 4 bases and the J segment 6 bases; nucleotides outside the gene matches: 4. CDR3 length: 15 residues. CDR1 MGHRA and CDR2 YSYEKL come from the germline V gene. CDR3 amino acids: CASSRGLAGPDTQYF. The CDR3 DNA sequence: TGCGCCAGCAGCCGGGGACTAGCGGGACCTGATACGCAGTATTTT.

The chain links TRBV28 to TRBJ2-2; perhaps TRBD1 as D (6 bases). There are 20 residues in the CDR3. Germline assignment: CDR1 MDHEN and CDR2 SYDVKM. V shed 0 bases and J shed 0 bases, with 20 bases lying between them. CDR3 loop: CASSLWMGTGIAANTGELFF. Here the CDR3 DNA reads TGTGCCAGCAGTTTATGGATGGGAACAGGGATCGCTGCGAACACCGGGGAGCTGTTTTTT.

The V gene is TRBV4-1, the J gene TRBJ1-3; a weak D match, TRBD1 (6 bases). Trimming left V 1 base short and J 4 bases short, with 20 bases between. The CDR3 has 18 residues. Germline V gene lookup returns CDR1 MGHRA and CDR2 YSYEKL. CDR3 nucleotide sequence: TGCGCCAGCAGCCAAGGGGGACGGGGCAGGGGAGCCGGAAACACCATATATTTT. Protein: CASSQGGRGRGAGNTIYF.